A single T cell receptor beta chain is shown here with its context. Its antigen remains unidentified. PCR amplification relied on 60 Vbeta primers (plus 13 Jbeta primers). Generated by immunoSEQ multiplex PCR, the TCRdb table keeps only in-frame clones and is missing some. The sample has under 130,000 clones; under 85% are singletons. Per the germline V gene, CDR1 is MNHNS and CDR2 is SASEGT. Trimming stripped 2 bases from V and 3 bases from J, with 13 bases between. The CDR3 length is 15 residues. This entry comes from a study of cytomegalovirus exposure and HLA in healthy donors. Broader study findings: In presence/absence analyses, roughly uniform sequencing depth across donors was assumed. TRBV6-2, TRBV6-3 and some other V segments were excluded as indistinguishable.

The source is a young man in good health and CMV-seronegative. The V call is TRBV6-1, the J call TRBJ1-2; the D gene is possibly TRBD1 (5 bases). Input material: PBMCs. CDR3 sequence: CASSETVLGDYGYTF. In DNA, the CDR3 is TGTGCCAGCAGTGAAACTGTTTTAGGGGACTATGGCTACACCTTC.